What follows describes a single TCR beta chain. No antigen is known for it. In patients aged 18 to 65, hyperthyroidism was newly diagnosed, with duration under 2 months. RNA transcripts were the template for amplifying TCR beta CDR3 regions. An initial round of RT-PCR targeting the TCR CDR3 relied on the HTBI primer set. In TCRdb, the multiplex PCR reads were re-called with MiXCR into one record per CDR3 protein. The sample includes around 420,000 distinct CDR3 sequences, around a sixth of them seen just once. This entry is derived from a study of T cells in Graves' hyperthyroidism and ophthalmopathy. Overall study results and limits: Ophthalmopathy and stable hyperthyroidism were told apart by a 13 V-J model.

Looked up from germline, CDR1 is GTSNPN and CDR2 is SVGIG (reference sequence). CDR3 length equals 13 residues. The V gene lost 1 base and the J gene lost 6 bases, with 12 bases spanning the gap. The receptor comes from a woman aged 18 to 35 with Graves' hyperthyroidism. This rearrangement joins TRBV30 to TRBJ1-2; no clear D gene. Sequencing was done on a sample of blood. Here the CDR3 DNA reads TGTGCCTGGAGTGGCACACGGCCAGATGGCTACACCTTC. Translating gives CAWSGTRPDGYTF.